These 3 T cell receptor beta chains originate from one sample sequenced in a study of T-cell memory formation after mild COVID-19. TCRdb called the 5' RACE reads again in MiXCR, with one record for every CDR3 protein. The table includes 450,000 to 650,000 distinct CDR3 sequences, about a sixth detected once. The source material was PBMCs or a T cell subset sorted from them (not recorded which). The receptors stem from an adult woman who had mild COVID-19 (a few samples of this study predate the infection). Cell type and time point are not known.

Remarks on this clonotype: With a much larger clone just one base away, this may be a read error. V and J are TRBV7-9 and TRBJ1-1, with no clear D. The germline CDR1 and CDR2 sequences are SEHNR and FQNEAQ (reference sequence). CDR3 length: 12 amino acids. V gave up 1 base and J gave up 4 bases, with 4 bases separating them. The CDR3 DNA sequence: TGTGCCAGCAGCTTAGAGGTCACTGAAGCTTTCTTT. Amino acid sequence: CASSLEVTEAFF. Full variable domain (outside the CDR3, taken from reference TRBV7-9 and TRBJ1-1): DTGVSQNPRHKITKRGQNVTFRCDPISEHNRLYWYRQTLGQGPEFLTYFQNEAQLEKSRLLSDRFSAERPKGSFSTLEIQRTEQGDSAMYLCASSLEVTEAFFGQGTRLTVV.

In this sample, this clonotype turned up many times. This chain links TRBV5-5 with TRBJ2-7, with 11 bases that match TRBD1. The CDR3 contains 15 residues. V was clipped by 4 bases and J by 6 bases; unmatched bases: 9. Germline CDR1 is SGHKS and CDR2 is YYEKEE (reference sequence). The DNA of the CDR3 is TGTGCCAGCAGCCCCGCCACCGGGACAGGGGGCGAGCAGTACTTC. Translated: CASSPATGTGGEQYF.

The chain combines TRBV5-5 with TRBJ2-7; D is unclear. CDR1 and CDR2 (germline): SGHKS, YYEKEE (reference sequence). V was clipped by 5 bases and J by 3 bases, with 12 bases between them. The CDR3 consists of 13 residues. CDR3 region: CASSPTTGYEQYF. CDR3 DNA: TGTGCCAGCAGTCCTACGACGGGCTACGAGCAGTACTTC. Drawing the rest from reference TRBV5-5 and TRBJ2-7, the complete variable domain is DAGVTQSPTHLIKTRGQQVTLRCSPISGHKSVSWYQQVLGQGPQFIFQYYEKEERGRGNFPDRFSARQFPNYSSELNVNALLLGDSALYLCASSPTTGYEQYFGPGTRLTVT.